This T cell receptor beta chain was documented in a study of cytomegalovirus exposure and HLA in healthy donors. Whole-study results and caveats: Judged likely to be a sequencing artifact was a cluster of highly shared sequence variants. V- and J-gene trimming in TCR beta was tied to a missense DCLRE1C variant by an analysis performed later.

The CDR3 length is 18 residues. CDR1 SSHAT and CDR2 FNYEAQ come from the germline V gene (reference sequence). 13 Jbeta primers and 60 Vbeta primers were used for the PCR. Assay: immunoSEQ multiplex PCR; the TCRdb copy retains only in-frame clones and omits some. The sample includes about 130,000 clones, around 72% seen only once; the top ten take roughly 4.5%. A word on this clone: As yet, its antigen is unknown. At one boundary the junction diverges from the germline segment, which might be a read error.

Sequenced input: PBMCs. This receptor was taken from a man younger than 35 in good health and CMV-seropositive. The J gene is TRBJ2-7, the V gene TRBV7-7; 9 bases agree with TRBD1. The CDR3 loop reads CASSPLLLRGQGPSEQYF. The CDR3 coding sequence is TGTGCTAGCAGCCCACTCCTCCTCCGGGGACAGGGACCATCCGAGCAGTACTTC.